What follows are 23 T cell receptor beta chains derived from one specimen sequenced in a study of beta chain features in type 1 diabetes (dated by TCRdb to 2017 to 2018). Antigen specificity for these receptors is unknown. Summary of the overall study and its limitations: Type 1 diabetes patients showed a moderate but significant shortening of TCRB CDR3 length in all four CD4+ subsets.

Libraries were made using the immunoSEQ multiplex PCR assay. The entire amount of isolated RNA was reverse transcribed using the High Capacity cDNA Reverse Transcription Kit, so the sequenced TCRB transcripts were expressed ones. TCRdb carries this immuneACCESS record with in-frame sequences only. Its versions omit some clonotypes, under half of them owing to an unresolved V gene in the studies checked, with the rest unexplained. The sample table lists 400,000 or so clones, roughly 12% of them with a count of one. In total, the top ten clones hold 0.0095% to 0.013% of the sample. Sequences were obtained from naive CD4+ T cells from blood. According to the study, the label for this sample's cell subset or site signals: true naive CD4+ T cells. All receptors come from a woman under 30 with type 1 diabetes.

This clone occurred a few times. The chain employs TRBV29-1 and TRBJ2-1, with D tentatively TRBD1 (6 bases). The CDR3 runs 13 residues. Germline loops: CDR1 SQVTM, CDR2 ANQGSEA. V was clipped by 4 bases and J by 7 bases, with 14 bases between them. The CDR3 sequence: CSVARTVQNEQFF. The CDR3 DNA reads as TGCAGCGTTGCACGGACAGTCCAAAATGAGCAGTTCTTC.

This clone was detected only a few times. The rearrangement links TRBV25-1 to TRBJ2-5; 7 bases are shared with TRBD2. V trimming: 1 base; J trimming: 1 base; junction bases outside the gene matches: 3. Germline V gene data show CDR1 as MGHDK and CDR2 as SYGVNS. The CDR3 is 15 residues long. The CDR3 reads CASSESGGSQETQYF. In DNA, the CDR3 is TGTGCCAGCAGTGAATCGGGGGGATCCCAAGAGACCCAGTACTTC. The full variable domain, with the rest looked up from reference TRBV25-1 and TRBJ2-5, is EADIYQTPRYLVIGTGKKITLECSQTMGHDKMYWYQQDPGMELHLIHYSYGVNSTEKGDLSSESTVSRIRTEHFPLTLESARPSHTSQYLCASSESGGSQETQYFGPGTRLLVL.

The sample holds a few counts of this clone. The rearrangement uses TRBV4-2 and TRBJ1-5, with 7 bases matching TRBD1. The V gene end was trimmed by 4 bases and the J gene end by 7 bases; junction bases not matched to a gene: 7. The germline V gene encodes CDR1 LGHNA and CDR2 YNFKEQ. This CDR3 has 14 amino acids. The CDR3 DNA follows: TGTGCCAGCAGCCGACAGGGCTCGGACCAGCCCCAGCATTTT. Its translation is CASSRQGSDQPQHF.

V usage is TRBV7-9 and J usage is TRBJ2-1; 7 nucleotides align to TRBD2. The V segment lost 5 bases and the J segment 7 bases; nucleotides outside the gene matches: 11. Germline V gives CDR1 SEHNR, CDR2 FQNEAQ (reference sequence). CDR3 length: 15 amino acids. The CDR3 loop reads CASSRLGGSRNEQFF. DNA for the CDR3: TGTGCCAGCAGCCGCCTGGGAGGGTCTCGGAATGAGCAGTTCTTC.

The rearrangement joins TRBV19 to TRBJ2-1, with a possible D match to TRBD2 (5 bases). The CDR3 spans 15 residues. Germline loops: CDR1 LNHDA, CDR2 SQIVND (reference sequence). The V and J ends lost 3 bases and 1 base respectively, with 10 bases between them. The CDR3 coding sequence is TGTGCCAGTAGTATCAGCGGAAGATCCTACAATGAGCAGTTCTTC. Translating gives CASSISGRSYNEQFF. Full variable domain (remainder filled in from reference TRBV19 and TRBJ2-1): DGGITQSPKYLFRKEGQNVTLSCEQNLNHDAMYWYRQDPGQGLRLIYYSQIVNDFQKGDIAEGYSVSREKKESFPLTVTSAQKNPTAFYLCASSISGRSYNEQFFGPGTRLTVL.

The chain recombines TRBV28 with TRBJ1-1; D is possibly TRBD1 (6 bases). The germline V gene has CDR1 MDHEN and CDR2 SYDVKM. V shed 5 bases and J shed 1 base, with 11 bases lying between them. The CDR3 loop spans 14 amino acids. The CDR3, as DNA: TGTGCCAGCAGTCCGGGACATTCGAACACTGAAGCTTTCTTT. It yields the protein CASSPGHSNTEAFF.

V usage is TRBV4-3 and J usage is TRBJ1-4, with TRBD1 matching over 9 bases. Germline values: CDR1 LGHNA, CDR2 YSLEER. V was pared by 4 bases and J by 3 bases, with 3 bases of the junction left unmatched. The CDR3 runs to 15 residues. This CDR3 reads CASSPDRGPNEKLFF. For the CDR3, the DNA is TGCGCCAGCAGCCCGGACAGGGGTCCTAATGAAAAACTGTTTTTT.

This clone was seen a few times. The chain's CDR3 is CAWSLRVNEKLFF. The CDR3 nucleotides are TGTGCCTGGAGTCTGAGGGTTAATGAAAAACTGTTTTTT. V usage is TRBV30 and J usage is TRBJ1-4, with unresolved D. Between the trimmed V and J ends, which lost 2 bases and 4 bases, there was a span of 8 bases. The CDR3 consists of 13 residues. Germline values: CDR1 GTSNPN, CDR2 SVGIG (reference sequence).

CDR3 bases: TGTGCCAGCAGCCTAGGCGGGGACTTCTCCTACAATGAGCAGTTCTTC. Protein sequence: CASSLGGDFSYNEQFF. V and J are TRBV11-3 and TRBJ2-1, with a possible D match to TRBD2 (6 bases). Germline V lookup: CDR1 SGHNT, CDR2 YENEEA. The CDR3 is 16 residues long. V dropped 5 bases and J dropped 0 bases, with 14 bases sitting between them.

The V and J genes are TRBV4-1 and TRBJ1-5; D not resolved. The CDR3 contains 13 residues. Germline V lookup: CDR1 MGHRA, CDR2 YSYEKL. Deletions cut 7 bases from V and 7 bases from J, with 14 bases between. The CDR3 sequence: CASTPVVGQPQHF. DNA for the CDR3: TGCGCCAGCACCCCCGTCGTGGGCCAGCCCCAGCATTTT.

In this sample, this clone turned up a few times. The chain carries TRBV18 and TRBJ2-7; 8 bases match TRBD1. There are 15 residues in the CDR3. CDR1 is KGHSH and CDR2 is LQKENI in the germline V gene. The junction had 3 bases not matched to a gene; V was cut back by 0 bases and J by 2 bases. DNA for the CDR3: TGTGCCAGCTCACCACCGGGACAGGAACCCTACGAGCAGTACTTC. Protein product: CASSPPGQEPYEQYF.

CDR3 protein: CAWSPGLPNTGELFF. As DNA, the CDR3 is TGTGCCTGGAGTCCGGGACTCCCGAACACCGGGGAGCTGTTTTTT. The gene calls are TRBV30 and TRBJ2-2; D might be TRBD2 (6 bases). The V end was cut by 2 bases, the J end by 0 bases, with 10 bases between. CDR3 length: 15 amino acids. CDR1 is GTSNPN and CDR2 is SVGIG in the germline V gene (reference sequence).

The V and J genes are TRBV9 and TRBJ2-1; 14 positions agree with TRBD2. Germline V gene lookup returns CDR1 SGDLS and CDR2 YYNGEE. V gave up 4 bases and J gave up 2 bases; unmatched junction bases: 23. The CDR3 loop spans 23 amino acids. This chain's CDR3 is CASSHPVGLNRTSGRTTYNEQFF. The CDR3 DNA follows: TGTGCCAGCAGCCACCCCGTAGGGCTAAACCGGACTAGCGGGAGGACCACCTACAATGAGCAGTTCTTC.

This chain's CDR3 is CASSLVRTPGQRYGYTF. For the CDR3, the DNA is TGTGCCAGCAGCTTGGTCCGGACCCCGGGACAGCGCTATGGCTACACCTTC. The chain employs TRBV5-6 and TRBJ1-2; 7 bases are shared with TRBD1. The CDR3 loop spans 17 amino acids. Unmatched junction bases numbered 12, after V lost 0 bases and J lost 4 bases. Germline V gene data show CDR1 as SGHDT and CDR2 as YYEEEE.

The V gene is TRBV6-5, the J gene TRBJ2-1; 10 bases map to TRBD2. There are 15 residues in the CDR3. The germline V gene encodes CDR1 MNHEY and CDR2 SVGAGI. V lost 2 bases, J lost 9 bases, and 7 bases stayed unmatched. The CDR3, as DNA: TGTGCCAGCAGTTACCGGACTAGCGGACGGGGTGAGCAGTTCTTC. Translation: CASSYRTSGRGEQFF.

The chain links TRBV19 to TRBJ2-5; 11 bases are shared with TRBD2. Germline assignment: CDR1 LNHDA and CDR2 SQIVND (reference sequence). Germline trimming cut 3 bases from V and 11 bases from J; bases unmatched to any gene: 8. The CDR3 contains 14 residues. The CDR3 DNA follows: TGTGCCAGTAGTATCGACGCTAGCGGGGGGCCTCAGTACTTC. Its translation: CASSIDASGGPQYF.

This clone appeared a few times. The V call is TRBV7-2, the J call TRBJ2-3; perhaps TRBD1 as D (6 bases). CDR1 and CDR2 from the germline V gene are SGHTA and FQGNSA. The CDR3 has 16 residues. V was shortened by 0 bases and J by 2 bases, with 12 bases between the two germline ends. The CDR3 nucleotides read TGTGCCAGCAGCTTAGCGGGGGCACAGGACACAGATACGCAGTATTTT. Its protein is CASSLAGAQDTDTQYF.

DNA for the CDR3: TGCGCCAGCAGCTTTGTAACGGGACAGGCGAACACTGAAGCTTTCTTT. Translated: CASSFVTGQANTEAFF. This chain links TRBV5-1 with TRBJ1-1; 8 bases match TRBD1. The length of the CDR3 is 16 residues. V shed 2 bases, J shed 1 base, and the junction held 7 bases outside the gene matches. Germline V lookup: CDR1 SGHRS, CDR2 YFSETQ.

In DNA form, the CDR3 reads TGCGCCAGCAGCTCCGGGACTAGCGGGGGTAATGAGCAGTTCTTC. Amino acid sequence: CASSSGTSGGNEQFF. V usage is TRBV5-1 and J usage is TRBJ2-1; 14 bases are shared with TRBD2. There are 15 residues in the CDR3. Losses at the gene ends were 3 bases for V and 7 bases for J; bases not matched to a gene: 3. Germline loops: CDR1 SGHRS, CDR2 YFSETQ. The entire variable domain, with the rest obtained from reference TRBV5-1 and TRBJ2-1, is as follows: KAGVTQTPRYLIKTRGQQVTLSCSPISGHRSVSWYQQTPGQGLQFLFEYFSETQRNKGNFPGRFSGRQFSNSRSEMNVSTLELGDSALYLCASSSGTSGGNEQFFGPGTRLTVL.

The genes are TRBV28 and TRBJ2-1; TRBD1 agrees at 8 bases. The CDR3 length is 14 residues. Germline lookup yields CDR1 MDHEN and CDR2 SYDVKM. V lost 5 bases to trimming and J lost 6 bases; unmatched junction nucleotides: 6. CDR3 nucleotide sequence: TGTGCCAGCAGTCCCCGGACAGGGCCCAATGAGCAGTTCTTC. It specifies CASSPRTGPNEQFF.

This clone was observed a few times. This rearrangement joins TRBV11-2 to TRBJ1-2, with 9 positions matching TRBD1. The CDR3 is 15 residues long. Germline CDR1 is SGHAT and CDR2 is FQNNGV. Trimming removed 6 bases from V and 4 bases from J; junction bases left unmatched: 9. CDR3 loop: CASREQGAHGYGYTF. In DNA form, the CDR3 reads TGTGCCAGCAGGGAACAGGGGGCGCATGGCTATGGCTACACCTTC.

This clone was counted between two and nine times. This chain joins TRBV5-1 and TRBJ1-5; 7 nucleotides line up with TRBD1. The CDR3 sequence is 15 residues long. Germline assignment: CDR1 SGHRS and CDR2 YFSETQ. V shed 4 bases and J 1 base; nucleotides not matched to a gene: 5. Here the CDR3 DNA reads TGCGCCAGCAGCCCAGACAGGGACAGCAATCAGCCCCAGCATTTT. Encoded protein: CASSPDRDSNQPQHF.

The rearrangement joins TRBV2 to TRBJ2-2; 7 nucleotides agree with TRBD2. The CDR3 spans 13 residues. The V gene end was trimmed by 3 bases and the J gene end by 6 bases; junction bases not matched to a gene: 1. Per germline, CDR1 SNHLY and CDR2 FYNNEI. The CDR3 here is CASSDAGAGELFF. The CDR3 DNA reads as TGTGCCAGCAGTGATGCGGGGGCCGGGGAGCTGTTTTTT.